These 4 T cell receptor beta chains came from one sample sequenced in a study of T cells in Graves' hyperthyroidism and ophthalmopathy. Researchers took RNA transcripts and amplified the TCR beta CDR3 regions from them. TCR CDR3 underwent first-round RT-PCR with the HTBI primer set. MiXCR, applied by TCRdb to the multiplex PCR reads, yields one record per CDR3 protein. The sample records hundreds of thousands of distinct CDR3 sequences, more than 20% being singletons. Material for sequencing was blood. All receptors come from a man aged 50-60 years with Graves' hyperthyroidism.

The chain joins TRBV12-5 to TRBJ2-6, with 9 bases that match TRBD1. Germline V gene lookup returns CDR1 LGHNT and CDR2 FRNRAP. Trimming removed 4 bases from V and 0 bases from J; junction bases left unmatched: 7. CDR3 length: 18 amino acids. CDR3 sequence: CASGSGTGPPSGANVLTF. The CDR3 DNA sequence: TGTGCTAGTGGTTCCGGGACAGGGCCCCCCTCTGGGGCCAACGTCCTGACTTTC.

This clonotype was recorded a few times. The chain carries TRBV28 and TRBJ2-2; D unresolved. The CDR3 is 13 amino acids. Germline loops: CDR1 MDHEN, CDR2 SYDVKM. V was cut by 3 bases and J by 4 bases, with 6 bases left in between. CDR3 coding DNA: TGTGCCAGCAGTTTTGGGGTCACCGGGGAGCTGTTTTTT. Its protein is CASSFGVTGELFF.

V gene TRBV11-2 combines with J gene TRBJ2-1; TRBD2 aligns across 13 bases. V lost 6 bases, J lost 2 bases, and 10 bases stayed unmatched. The V gene's germline CDR1 is SGHAT and CDR2 FQNNGV. The CDR3 covers 18 residues. The CDR3 coding sequence is TGTGCCAGCAGACCGGGACTAGCGGGGACAGGGACCTACAATGAGCAGTTCTTC. Translating it yields CASRPGLAGTGTYNEQFF. Together with reference TRBV11-2 and TRBJ2-1, the CDR3 gives the full variable domain: EAGVAQSPRYKIIEKRQSVAFWCNPISGHATLYWYQQILGQGPKLLIQFQNNGVVDDSQLPKDRFSAERLKGVDSTLKIQPAKLEDSAVYLCASRPGLAGTGTYNEQFFGPGTRLTVL.

This clonotype was seen at least ten times. The rearrangement uses TRBV6-2 or TRBV6-3 and TRBJ2-1; maybe TRBD1 (5 bases). The V end was cut by 5 bases, the J end by 4 bases, with 9 bases between. The germline V gene encodes CDR1 MNHEY and CDR2 SVGEGT. The CDR3 sequence is 13 residues long. The CDR3 here is CASSTRQYNEQFF. The CDR3 bases are TGTGCCAGCAGTACCCGACAGTACAATGAGCAGTTCTTC.